Each of the 9 T cell receptor beta chains below was sequenced from the same sample in a study of blood T cell repertoires in COVID-19. TCRdb's table, derived via immunoSEQ multiplex PCR, lists solely in-frame clones and lacks some. The data contain some 160,000 clones, more than 65% of them seen just once; the ten biggest clones take up approximately 10%. Sequenced input: peripheral blood. Receptors were obtained from a man aged 70 or older with active or convalescent COVID-19.

The genes are TRBV5-1 and TRBJ2-5; tentatively, D is TRBD1 (6 bases). The CDR3 extends over 14 amino acids. V shed 1 base and J shed 5 bases, with 12 bases lying between them. CDR1 and CDR2 (germline): SGHRS, YFSETQ. CDR3 region: CASSLQGLGETQYF. CDR3 in DNA: TGCGCCAGCAGCTTGCAGGGGCTGGGGGAGACCCAGTACTTC.

This clone was counted only a few times. This rearrangement joins TRBV6-2 or TRBV6-3 to TRBJ2-1; D is unclear. The CDR3 is made up of 17 amino acids. Germline CDR1 and CDR2: MNHEY and SVGEGT. Trimming left V 2 bases short and J 5 bases short, with 19 bases between. CDR3 nucleotides: TGTGCCAGCAGTTACCCTCCGCCTAGGAAGGAAAACAATGAGCAGTTCTTC. Residues: CASSYPPPRKENNEQFF.

This clone was counted only a few times. The CDR3 is CASSPFGTGEGEQYF. The CDR3 nucleotides read TGTGCCAGCTCACCATTCGGGACAGGTGAGGGCGAGCAGTACTTC. This chain joins TRBV18 and TRBJ2-7; 8 bases match TRBD1. This CDR3 has 15 residues. The junction had 9 bases not matched to a gene; V was cut back by 2 bases and J by 6 bases. The germline gives CDR1 KGHSH, CDR2 LQKENI.

The chain couples TRBV5-1 to TRBJ1-1; D is possibly TRBD1 (5 bases). Germline V lookup: CDR1 SGHRS, CDR2 YFSETQ. V was trimmed by 4 bases and J by 1 base, leaving 17 bases between them. CDR3 size: 16 residues. CDR3 in DNA: TGCGCCAGCAGCCTGACATCGGGACTGCAGAACACTGAAGCTTTCTTT. Translated, it gives CASSLTSGLQNTEAFF.

CDR3 nucleotide sequence: TGTGCCAGCAGCTGGGGACAGGGGAGCTCTGGAAACACCATATATTTT. Its protein is CASSWGQGSSGNTIYF. The chain has TRBV5-5 and TRBJ1-3, with 10 nucleotides matching TRBD1. Germline CDR1 reads SGHKS; CDR2 reads YYEKEE (reference sequence). This CDR3 spans 16 amino acids. Trimming at V came to 3 bases and at J to 0 bases, leaving 3 bases not matched to a gene.

The gene calls are TRBV6-2 or TRBV6-3 and TRBJ1-2, with TRBD1 matching 8 bases. Germline loops: CDR1 MNHEY, CDR2 SVGEGT. V lost 2 bases, J lost 8 bases, and 4 bases stayed unmatched. The CDR3 length is 13 residues. In DNA, the CDR3 is TGTGCCAGCAGTTACGGACAGGGATGGGGCTACACCTTC. This encodes CASSYGQGWGYTF.

The V and J genes are TRBV2 and TRBJ2-1; D may be TRBD1 (6 bases). The CDR3 has 14 residues. The germline V gene has CDR1 SNHLY and CDR2 FYNNEI. The V gene lost 10 bases and the J gene lost 2 bases, with 15 bases spanning the gap. CDR3 sequence: CATRGGWAYNEQFF. As DNA, the CDR3 is TGTGCCACCCGAGGGGGATGGGCCTACAATGAGCAGTTCTTC.

J is TRBJ1-4 and V is TRBV18, with a weak D call TRBD1 (6 bases). V was shortened by 4 bases and J by 3 bases, with 12 bases between the two germline ends. The CDR3 has 15 amino acids. Germline-derived CDR1 and CDR2 are KGHSH and LQKENI. As DNA, the CDR3 is TGTGCCAGCTCACGTTTGGGGGGGCCTAATGAAAAACTGTTTTTT. This codes for CASSRLGGPNEKLFF.

The rearrangement joins TRBV6-2 or TRBV6-3 to TRBJ2-2; the D gene is possibly TRBD2 (7 bases). This CDR3 comprises 17 residues. Germline V lookup: CDR1 MNHEY, CDR2 SVGEGT. Trimming pared 0 bases from V and 3 bases from J, leaving 14 bases between. This chain's CDR3 is CASSYSGGAQDTGELFF. For the CDR3, the DNA is TGTGCCAGCAGTTACTCTGGGGGGGCGCAGGACACCGGGGAGCTGTTTTTT.